This entry is about one TCR beta chain. This specimen belongs to a study of T cell changes during pregnancy in multiple sclerosis. The repertoire was sequenced with immunoSEQ multiplex PCR; TCRdb's copy has only in-frame clones and lacks some. The profile covers 65,000 to 90,000 clones, with around 90% appearing a single time and less than 2% taken by the ten largest. Germline V gives CDR1 SGDLS, CDR2 YYNGEE. The CDR3 length is 14 residues. V shed 4 bases and J shed 4 bases, with 12 bases lying between them. The sequence was collected from a female donor with multiple sclerosis, enrolled in a pregnancy study. This material consisted of peripheral blood, taken in the second trimester of pregnancy. The chain joins TRBV9 to TRBJ2-1; tentative D call: TRBD1 (6 bases). The CDR3 coding sequence is TGTGCCAGCAGCCCTCGAGGACAGTACAATGAGCAGTTCTTC. Translation: CASSPRGQYNEQFF.